This entry features one T cell receptor beta chain sequence. Its specificity is unknown. Profiled with immunoSEQ multiplex PCR; TCRdb holds only in-frame clones, not every one. The sample has 15,000 to 20,000 clones; roughly 80% are singletons. This sample stems from a study of somatic mutations in cytotoxic T cells in rheumatoid arthritis. Overall study context: Each patient's diagnosis was followed right away by a blood draw (roughly 30 ml EDTA), before any treatment.

Broader study findings: Rheumatoid arthritis patients were compared with age-matched healthy controls, and their CD8+ T-cell clonality did not differ significantly. A largest CD8+ clone above 20% of CD8+ cells occurred in about an eighth of the 65 patients.

The CDR3 is 15 amino acids. Trimming left V 0 bases short and J 1 base short, with 7 bases between. Germline CDR1 is SGHAT and CDR2 is FQNNGV. Positive selection with magnetic beads achieved the isolation of CD4+ and CD8+ cells, followed by a flow cytometry check of purity. The TCR comes from an adult with rheumatoid arthritis. Sequencing was done on a sample of CD8+ T cells sorted from blood. The rearrangement joins TRBV11-2 to TRBJ2-1; D is uncertain. CDR3 nucleotides: TGTGCCAGCAGCTTAGAGTTTGATTCCTACAATGAGCAGTTCTTC. Protein: CASSLEFDSYNEQFF.